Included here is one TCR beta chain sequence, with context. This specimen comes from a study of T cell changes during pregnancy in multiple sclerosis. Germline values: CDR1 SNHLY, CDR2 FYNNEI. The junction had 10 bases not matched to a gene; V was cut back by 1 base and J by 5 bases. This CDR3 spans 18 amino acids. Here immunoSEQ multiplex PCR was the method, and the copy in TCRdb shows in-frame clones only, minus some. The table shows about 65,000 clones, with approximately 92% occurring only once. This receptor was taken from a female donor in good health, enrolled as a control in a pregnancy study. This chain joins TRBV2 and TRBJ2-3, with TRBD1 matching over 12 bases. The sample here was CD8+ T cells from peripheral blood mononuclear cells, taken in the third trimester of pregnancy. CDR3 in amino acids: CASSEGLGDRGQRDTQYF. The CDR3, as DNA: TGTGCCAGCAGTGAAGGTTTGGGGGACAGGGGGCAGAGAGATACGCAGTATTTT. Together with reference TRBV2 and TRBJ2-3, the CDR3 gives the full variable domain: EPEVTQTPSHQVTQMGQEVILRCVPISNHLYFYWYRQILGQKVEFLVSFYNNEISEKSEIFDDQFSVERPDGSNFTLKIRSTKLEDSAMYFCASSEGLGDRGQRDTQYFGPGTRLTVL.